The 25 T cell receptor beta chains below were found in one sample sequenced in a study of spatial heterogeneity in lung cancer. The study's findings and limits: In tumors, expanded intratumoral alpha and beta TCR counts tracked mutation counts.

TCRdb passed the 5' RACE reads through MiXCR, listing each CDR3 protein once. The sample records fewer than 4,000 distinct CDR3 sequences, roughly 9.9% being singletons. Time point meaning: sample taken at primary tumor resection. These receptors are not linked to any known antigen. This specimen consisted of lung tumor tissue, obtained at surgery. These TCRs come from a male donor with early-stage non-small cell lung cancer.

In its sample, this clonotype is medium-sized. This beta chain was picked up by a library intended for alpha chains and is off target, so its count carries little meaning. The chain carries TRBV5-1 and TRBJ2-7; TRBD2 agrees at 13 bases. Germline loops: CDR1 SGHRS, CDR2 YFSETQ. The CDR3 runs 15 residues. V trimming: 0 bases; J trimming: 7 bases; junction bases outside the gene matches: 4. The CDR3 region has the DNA TGCGCCAGCAGCTTGGCCGGGACTAGCGGGATTGAGCAGTACTTC. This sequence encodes CASSLAGTSGIEQYF.

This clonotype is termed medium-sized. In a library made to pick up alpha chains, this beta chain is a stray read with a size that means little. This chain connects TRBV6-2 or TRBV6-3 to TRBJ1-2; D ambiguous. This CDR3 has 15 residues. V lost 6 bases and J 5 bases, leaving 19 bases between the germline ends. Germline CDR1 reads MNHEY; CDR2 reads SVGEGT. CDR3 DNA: TGTGCCAGCAGCCCCCTCGGAGGAGGCAGTTATGGCTACACCTTC. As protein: CASSPLGGGSYGYTF.

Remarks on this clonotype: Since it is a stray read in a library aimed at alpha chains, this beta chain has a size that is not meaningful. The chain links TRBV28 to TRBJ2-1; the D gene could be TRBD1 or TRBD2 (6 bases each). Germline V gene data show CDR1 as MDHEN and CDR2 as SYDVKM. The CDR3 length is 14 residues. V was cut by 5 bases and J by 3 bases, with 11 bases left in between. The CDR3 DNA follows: TGTGCCAGCAGTGGAGGGGGGATCTACAATGAGCAGTTCTTC. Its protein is CASSGGGIYNEQFF.

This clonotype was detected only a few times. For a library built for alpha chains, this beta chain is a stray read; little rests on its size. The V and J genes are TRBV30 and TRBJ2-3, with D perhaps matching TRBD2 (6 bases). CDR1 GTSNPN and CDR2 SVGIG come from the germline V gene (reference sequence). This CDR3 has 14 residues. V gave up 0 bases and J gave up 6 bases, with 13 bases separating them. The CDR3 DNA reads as TGTGCCTGGAGTGTACCCGGGAGTGGCGATACGCAGTATTTT. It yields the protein CAWSVPGSGDTQYF. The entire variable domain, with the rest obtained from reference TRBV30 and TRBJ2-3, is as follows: SQTIHQWPATLVQPVGSPLSLECTVEGTSNPNLYWYRQAAGRGLQLLFYSVGIGQISSEVPQNLSASRPQDRQFILSSKKLLLSDSGFYLCAWSVPGSGDTQYFGPGTRLTVL.

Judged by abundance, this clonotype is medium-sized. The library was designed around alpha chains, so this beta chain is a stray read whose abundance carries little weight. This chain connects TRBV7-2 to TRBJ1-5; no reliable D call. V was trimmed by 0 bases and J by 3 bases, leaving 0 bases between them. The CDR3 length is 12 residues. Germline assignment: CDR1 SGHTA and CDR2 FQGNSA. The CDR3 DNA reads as TGTGCCAGCAGCTTAGCCAATCAGCCCCAGCATTTT. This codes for CASSLANQPQHF.

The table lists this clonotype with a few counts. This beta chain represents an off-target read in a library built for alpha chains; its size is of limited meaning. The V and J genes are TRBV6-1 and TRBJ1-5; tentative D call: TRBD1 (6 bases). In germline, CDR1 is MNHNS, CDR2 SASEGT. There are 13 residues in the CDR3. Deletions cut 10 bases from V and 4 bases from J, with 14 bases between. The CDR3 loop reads CAITGTNNQPQHF. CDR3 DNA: TGTGCCATAACTGGGACAAATAATCAGCCCCAGCATTTT.

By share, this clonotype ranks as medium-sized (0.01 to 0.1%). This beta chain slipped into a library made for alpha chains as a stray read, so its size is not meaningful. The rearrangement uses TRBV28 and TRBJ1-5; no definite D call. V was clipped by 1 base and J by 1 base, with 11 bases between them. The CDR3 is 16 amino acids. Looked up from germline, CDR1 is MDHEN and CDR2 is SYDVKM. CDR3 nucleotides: TGTGCCAGCAGTTTATCGGAAAGGAGAAGCAATCAGCCCCAGCATTTT. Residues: CASSLSERRSNQPQHF.

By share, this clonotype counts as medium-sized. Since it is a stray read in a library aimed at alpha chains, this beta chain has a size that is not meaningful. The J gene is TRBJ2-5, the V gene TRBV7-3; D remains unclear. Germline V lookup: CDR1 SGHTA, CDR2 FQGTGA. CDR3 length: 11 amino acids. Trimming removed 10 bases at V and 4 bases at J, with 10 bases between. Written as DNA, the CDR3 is TGTGCCACCTTAGGTCCAGAGACCCAGTACTTC. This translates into CATLGPETQYF.

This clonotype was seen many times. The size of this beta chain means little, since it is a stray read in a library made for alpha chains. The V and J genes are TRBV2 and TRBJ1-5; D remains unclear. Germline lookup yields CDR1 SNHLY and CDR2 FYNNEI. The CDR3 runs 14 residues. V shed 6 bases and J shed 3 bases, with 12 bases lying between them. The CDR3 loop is CASRTQMINQPQHF. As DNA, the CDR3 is TGTGCCAGCAGAACACAGATGATCAATCAGCCCCAGCATTTT.

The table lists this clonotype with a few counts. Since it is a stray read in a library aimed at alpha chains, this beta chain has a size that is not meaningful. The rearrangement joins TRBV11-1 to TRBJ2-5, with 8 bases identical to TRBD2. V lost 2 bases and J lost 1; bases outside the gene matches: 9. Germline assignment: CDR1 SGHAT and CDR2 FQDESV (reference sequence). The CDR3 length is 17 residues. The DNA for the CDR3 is TGTGCCAGCAGCTTAACAGCGGGAGCGGTGGGCCAAGAGACCCAGTACTTC. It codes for CASSLTAGAVGQETQYF. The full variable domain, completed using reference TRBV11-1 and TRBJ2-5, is EAEVAQSPRYKITEKSQAVAFWCDPISGHATLYWYRQILGQGPELLVQFQDESVVDDSQLPKDRFSAERLKGVDSTLKIQPAELGDSAMYLCASSLTAGAVGQETQYFGPGTRLLVL.

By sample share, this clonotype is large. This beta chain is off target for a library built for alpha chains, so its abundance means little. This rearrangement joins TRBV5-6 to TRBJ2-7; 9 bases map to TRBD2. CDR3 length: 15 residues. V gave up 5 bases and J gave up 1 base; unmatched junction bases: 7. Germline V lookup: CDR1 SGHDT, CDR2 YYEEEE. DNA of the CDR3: TGTGCCAGCAGATTCGGGACTAGCCTTTCCTACGAGCAGTACTTC. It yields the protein CASRFGTSLSYEQYF. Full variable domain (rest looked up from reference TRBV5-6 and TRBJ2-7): DAGVTQSPTHLIKTRGQQVTLRCSPKSGHDTVSWYQQALGQGPQFIFQYYEEEERQRGNFPDRFSGHQFPNYSSELNVNALLLGDSALYLCASRFGTSLSYEQYFGPGTRLTVT.

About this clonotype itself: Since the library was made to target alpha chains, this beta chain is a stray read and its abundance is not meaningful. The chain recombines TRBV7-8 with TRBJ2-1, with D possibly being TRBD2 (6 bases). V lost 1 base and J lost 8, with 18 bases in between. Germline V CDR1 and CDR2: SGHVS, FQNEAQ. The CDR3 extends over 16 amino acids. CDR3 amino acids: CASSLDVGRTGDEQFF. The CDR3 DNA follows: TGTGCCAGCAGCTTAGACGTGGGCAGAACGGGGGATGAGCAGTTCTTC.

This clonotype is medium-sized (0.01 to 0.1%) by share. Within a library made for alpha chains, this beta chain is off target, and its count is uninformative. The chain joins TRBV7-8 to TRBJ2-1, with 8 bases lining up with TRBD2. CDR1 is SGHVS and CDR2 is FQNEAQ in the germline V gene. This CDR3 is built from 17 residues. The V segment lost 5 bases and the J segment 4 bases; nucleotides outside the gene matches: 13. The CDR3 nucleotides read TGTGCCAGCAGCCGTACGGCCGCGGGGGGCCGATACAATGAGCAGTTCTTC. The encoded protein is CASSRTAAGGRYNEQFF.

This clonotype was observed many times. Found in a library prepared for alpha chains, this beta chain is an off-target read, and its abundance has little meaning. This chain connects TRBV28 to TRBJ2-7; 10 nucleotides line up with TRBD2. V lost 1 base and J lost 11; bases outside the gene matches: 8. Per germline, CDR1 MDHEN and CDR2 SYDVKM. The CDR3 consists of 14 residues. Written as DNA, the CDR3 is TGTGCCAGCAGTTTATCAGCGGGAGGGCGAGTTGAGTACTTC. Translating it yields CASSLSAGGRVEYF. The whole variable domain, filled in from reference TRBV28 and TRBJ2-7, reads DVKVTQSSRYLVKRTGEKVFLECVQDMDHENMFWYRQDPGLGLRLIYFSYDVKMKEKGDIPEGYSVSREKKERFSLILESASTNQTSMYLCASSLSAGGRVEYFGPGTRLTVT.

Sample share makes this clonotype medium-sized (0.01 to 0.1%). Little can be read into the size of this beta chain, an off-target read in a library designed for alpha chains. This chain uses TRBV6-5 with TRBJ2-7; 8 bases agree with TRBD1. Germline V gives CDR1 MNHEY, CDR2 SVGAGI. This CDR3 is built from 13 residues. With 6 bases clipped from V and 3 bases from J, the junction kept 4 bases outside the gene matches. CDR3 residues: CASSRGPGYEQYF. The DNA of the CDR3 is TGTGCCAGCAGCAGGGGGCCCGGCTACGAGCAGTACTTC.

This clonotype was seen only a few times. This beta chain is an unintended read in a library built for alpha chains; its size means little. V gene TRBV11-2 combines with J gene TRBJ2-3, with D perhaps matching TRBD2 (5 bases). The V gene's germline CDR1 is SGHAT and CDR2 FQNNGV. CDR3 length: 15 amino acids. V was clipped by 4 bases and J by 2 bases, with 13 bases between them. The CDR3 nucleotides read TGTGCCAGCAGCTGGGCGGGCGCCCCCACAGATACGCAGTATTTT. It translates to CASSWAGAPTDTQYF.

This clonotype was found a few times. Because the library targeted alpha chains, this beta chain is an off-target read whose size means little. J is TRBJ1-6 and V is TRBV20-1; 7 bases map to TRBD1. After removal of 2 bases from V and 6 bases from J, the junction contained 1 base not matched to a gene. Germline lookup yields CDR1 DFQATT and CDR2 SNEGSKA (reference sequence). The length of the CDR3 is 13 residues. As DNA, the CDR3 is TGCAGTGCTAGACACAGGGGTAATTCACCCCTCCACTTT. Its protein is CSARHRGNSPLHF.

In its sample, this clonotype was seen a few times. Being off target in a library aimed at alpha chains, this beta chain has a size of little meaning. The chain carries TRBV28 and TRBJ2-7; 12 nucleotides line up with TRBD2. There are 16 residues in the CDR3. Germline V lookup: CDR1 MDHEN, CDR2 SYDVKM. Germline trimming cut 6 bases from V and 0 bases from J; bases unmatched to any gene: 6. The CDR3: CASRPRTSGASYEQYF. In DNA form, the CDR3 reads TGTGCCAGCAGGCCGAGGACTAGCGGGGCCTCCTACGAGCAGTACTTC. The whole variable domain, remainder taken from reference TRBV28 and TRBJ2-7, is DVKVTQSSRYLVKRTGEKVFLECVQDMDHENMFWYRQDPGLGLRLIYFSYDVKMKEKGDIPEGYSVSREKKERFSLILESASTNQTSMYLCASRPRTSGASYEQYFGPGTRLTVT.

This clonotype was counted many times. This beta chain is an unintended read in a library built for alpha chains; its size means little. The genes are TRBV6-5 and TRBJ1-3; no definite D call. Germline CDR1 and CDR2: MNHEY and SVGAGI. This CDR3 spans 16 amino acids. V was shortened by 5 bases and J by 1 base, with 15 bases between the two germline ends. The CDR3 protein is CASSPRIGLSGNTIYF. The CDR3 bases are TGTGCCAGCAGTCCCAGGATTGGTTTGTCTGGAAACACCATATATTTT.

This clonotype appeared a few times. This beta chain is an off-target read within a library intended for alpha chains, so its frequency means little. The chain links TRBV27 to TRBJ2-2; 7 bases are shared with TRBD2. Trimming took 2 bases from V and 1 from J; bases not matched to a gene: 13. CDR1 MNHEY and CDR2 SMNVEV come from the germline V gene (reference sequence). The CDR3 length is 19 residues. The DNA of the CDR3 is TGTGCCAGCAGTTTAGGGGCGGTTTTAAGGGAGGGGAACACCGGGGAGCTGTTTTTT. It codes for CASSLGAVLREGNTGELFF.

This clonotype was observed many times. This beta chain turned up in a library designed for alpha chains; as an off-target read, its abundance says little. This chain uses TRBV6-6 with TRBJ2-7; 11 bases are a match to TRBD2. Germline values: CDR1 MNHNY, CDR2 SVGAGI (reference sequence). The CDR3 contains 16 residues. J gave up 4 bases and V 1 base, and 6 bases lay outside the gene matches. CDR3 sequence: CASSYYTSGGTYEQYF. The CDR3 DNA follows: TGTGCCAGCAGTTACTATACTAGCGGGGGAACTTACGAGCAGTACTTC.

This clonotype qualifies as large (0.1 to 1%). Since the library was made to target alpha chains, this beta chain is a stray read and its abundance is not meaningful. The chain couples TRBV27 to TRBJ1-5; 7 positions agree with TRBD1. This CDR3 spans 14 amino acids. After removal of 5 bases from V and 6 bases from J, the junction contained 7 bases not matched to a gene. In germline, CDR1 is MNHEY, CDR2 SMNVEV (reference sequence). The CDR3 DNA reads TGTGCCAGCAGTAACGGACAGGAGAGTCAGCCCCAGCATTTT. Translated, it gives CASSNGQESQPQHF.

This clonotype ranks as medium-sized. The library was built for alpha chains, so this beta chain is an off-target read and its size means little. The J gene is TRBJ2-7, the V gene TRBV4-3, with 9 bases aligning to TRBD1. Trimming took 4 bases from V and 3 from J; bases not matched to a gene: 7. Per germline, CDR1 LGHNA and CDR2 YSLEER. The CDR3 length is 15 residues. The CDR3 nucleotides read TGCGCCAGCAGCCCCGGGACAGGGAGTCTCTACGAGCAGTACTTC. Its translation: CASSPGTGSLYEQYF.

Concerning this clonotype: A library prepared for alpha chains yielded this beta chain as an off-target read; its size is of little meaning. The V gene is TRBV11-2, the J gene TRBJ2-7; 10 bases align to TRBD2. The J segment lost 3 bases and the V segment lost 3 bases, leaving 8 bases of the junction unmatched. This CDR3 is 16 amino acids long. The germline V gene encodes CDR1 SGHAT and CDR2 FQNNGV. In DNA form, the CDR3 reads TGTGCCAGCAGCTTCAGACCTAGCGGGAGATTCTACGAGCAGTACTTC. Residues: CASSFRPSGRFYEQYF.

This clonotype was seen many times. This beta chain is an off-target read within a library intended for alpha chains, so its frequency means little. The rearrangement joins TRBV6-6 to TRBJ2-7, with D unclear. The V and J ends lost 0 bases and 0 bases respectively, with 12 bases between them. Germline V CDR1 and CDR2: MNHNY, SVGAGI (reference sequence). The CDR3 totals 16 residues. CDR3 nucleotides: TGTGCCAGCAGTTACTCGAGAGCTTCTAGCTCCTACGAGCAGTACTTC. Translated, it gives CASSYSRASSSYEQYF.